The present TCR beta chain was sequenced within a study of human T cells and chemical hapten exposure. Study-wide results and caveats: Donors had alopecia, so their immune response may differ from healthy people's.

The time point here: patch test 2, 6 weeks after DPC sensitization. Treatment described: therapeutic diphenylcyclopropenone sensitization with weekly scalp DPC. This clonotype came up a few times. Its antigen is as yet unknown. V was shortened by 0 bases and J by 6 bases, with 6 bases between the two germline ends. Germline CDR1 LGHDT, CDR2 YNNKEL (reference sequence). The CDR3 covers 13 residues. TCRdb re-called the RACE reads through MiXCR, storing one row per CDR3 protein. This sample carries more than 90,000 distinct CDR3 sequences, more than 9.5% of them seen once, and the ten largest clones take about 3%.

This sequence joins TRBV3-1 and TRBJ2-4; the D is unclear. The TCR was taken from a woman in her thirties or forties with alopecia areata. Some clones in this sample may be carry-over from other donors' samples. Specimen: whole blood, collected in connection with sensitization to the hapten diphenylcyclopropenone (DPC). In nucleotides, the CDR3 is TGTGCCAGCAGCCAAGATACCCTAAACATTCAGTACTTC. It encodes CASSQDTLNIQYF.